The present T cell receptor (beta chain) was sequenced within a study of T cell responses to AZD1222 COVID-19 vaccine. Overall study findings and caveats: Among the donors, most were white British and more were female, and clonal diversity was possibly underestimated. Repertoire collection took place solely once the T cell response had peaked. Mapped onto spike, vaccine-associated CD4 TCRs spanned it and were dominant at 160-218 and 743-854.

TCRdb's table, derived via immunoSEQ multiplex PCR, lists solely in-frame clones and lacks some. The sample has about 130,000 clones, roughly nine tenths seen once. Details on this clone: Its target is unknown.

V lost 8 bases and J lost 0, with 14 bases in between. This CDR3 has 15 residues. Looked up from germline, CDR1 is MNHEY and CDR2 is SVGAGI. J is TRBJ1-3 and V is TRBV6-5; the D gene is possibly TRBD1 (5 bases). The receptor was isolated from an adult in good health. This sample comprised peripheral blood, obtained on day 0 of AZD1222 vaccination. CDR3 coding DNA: TGTGCCAGCTCCCCCAGGGCGAGCTCTGGAAACACCATATATTTT. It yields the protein CASSPRASSGNTIYF.